These 17 T cell receptor beta chains came from one sample sequenced in a study of shared T cell receptors in the human thymus. Assay: immunoSEQ multiplex PCR; the TCRdb copy retains only in-frame clones and omits some. Here the sample spans just under 550,000 clones, about 80% being singletons. This sample also belongs to another study, concerning human thymus T cells.

The sample taken for sequencing was thymocytes. Receptors were obtained from a boy under two years old with a congenital heart defect.

V is TRBV9 and J is TRBJ2-1; TRBD2 might be the D (6 bases). Germline CDR1 is SGDLS and CDR2 is YYNGEE. The CDR3 contains 15 residues. Trimming removed 0 bases at V and 3 bases at J, with 10 bases between. In DNA form, the CDR3 reads TGTGCCAGCAGCGTAGAGGAGCGGGTCTACAATGAGCAGTTCTTC. Translating it yields CASSVEERVYNEQFF.

The rearrangement joins TRBV7-2 to TRBJ2-5; TRBD1 matches 7 bases. In germline, CDR1 is SGHTA, CDR2 FQGNSA. The CDR3 consists of 12 residues. V trimming: 7 bases; J trimming: 10 bases; junction bases outside the gene matches: 9. CDR3 nucleotides: TGTGCCAGCACCCAACCCAGGGGGAACCAGTACTTC. Encoded protein: CASTQPRGNQYF.

The rearrangement joins TRBV2 to TRBJ2-7; TRBD1 agrees at 9 bases. The CDR3 sequence is 17 residues long. Germline V gene data show CDR1 as SNHLY and CDR2 as FYNNEI. The V gene end was trimmed by 6 bases and the J gene end by 3 bases; junction bases not matched to a gene: 15. The CDR3 DNA sequence: TGTGCCAGCAGGGGCTGGGACAGGGTGGGAGCTATCTACGAGCAGTACTTC. It encodes CASRGWDRVGAIYEQYF.

The chain combines TRBV6-6 with TRBJ2-2; D is possibly TRBD1 (5 bases). The CDR3 contains 12 residues. Looked up from germline, CDR1 is MNHNY and CDR2 is SVGAGI (reference sequence). This CDR3 is CAITGNTGELFF. The CDR3 DNA follows: TGTGCAATCACAGGCAACACCGGGGAGCTGTTTTTT.

The chain has TRBV28 and TRBJ1-2; D gene unclear. The CDR3 is made up of 12 amino acids. CDR1 is MDHEN and CDR2 is SYDVKM in the germline V gene. The V end was cut by 5 bases, the J end by 8 bases, with 12 bases between. The CDR3 DNA reads TGTGCCAGCAGTCCGCGGCCCCCCGGCTACACCTTC. Translating it yields CASSPRPPGYTF.

The chain combines TRBV7-6 with TRBJ2-3; TRBD2 agrees at 7 bases. Germline values: CDR1 SGHVS, CDR2 FNYEAQ. This CDR3 contains 13 residues. The J segment lost 5 bases and the V segment lost 4 bases, leaving 3 bases of the junction unmatched. The CDR3 protein is CASSSLAGDTQYF. The CDR3 nucleotides read TGTGCCAGCAGCTCCTTAGCGGGAGATACGCAGTATTTT.

The chain joins TRBV14 to TRBJ2-7, with 7 bases aligning to TRBD2. There are 17 residues in the CDR3. V lost 2 bases, J lost 0 bases, and 10 bases stayed unmatched. Germline CDR1 and CDR2: SGHDN and FVKESK. The CDR3 region has the DNA TGTGCCAGCAGCCAATACGGGGAGCGGGGAAGCTCCTACGAGCAGTACTTC. As protein: CASSQYGERGSSYEQYF.

CDR3: CASSLGSPYEQYF. The CDR3 DNA reads TGTGCCAGCAGCTTGGGGAGTCCCTACGAGCAGTACTTC. The rearrangement joins TRBV5-6 to TRBJ2-7; D is unresolved. Trimming left V 0 bases short and J 2 bases short, with 6 bases between. The CDR3 spans 13 residues. CDR1 is SGHDT and CDR2 is YYEEEE in the germline V gene.

The rearrangement uses TRBV5-4 and TRBJ2-1, with 11 bases aligning to TRBD2. The CDR3 loop spans 16 amino acids. V lost 3 bases and J lost 7; bases outside the gene matches: 9. Germline lookup yields CDR1 SGHNT and CDR2 YYREEE (reference sequence). CDR3: CASSWGVAGGLNEQFF. Here the CDR3 DNA reads TGTGCCAGCAGCTGGGGGGTAGCGGGAGGGTTAAATGAGCAGTTCTTC.

This clone has only a few counts. DNA for the CDR3: TGTGCCAGCAGTTCACACCCAGATTCTAGCGGGAGATTGTACGAGCAGTACTTC. It specifies CASSSHPDSSGRLYEQYF. The V call is TRBV28, the J call TRBJ2-7, with 10 bases identical to TRBD2. CDR3 length equals 18 residues. CDR1 is MDHEN, CDR2 SYDVKM, per germline. The V gene end was trimmed by 4 bases and the J gene end by 4 bases; junction bases not matched to a gene: 16.

The V gene is TRBV6-1, the J gene TRBJ2-1; 7 bases are a match to TRBD2. This CDR3 comprises 17 residues. V shed 3 bases and J 7 bases; nucleotides not matched to a gene: 15. CDR1 MNHNS and CDR2 SASEGT come from the germline V gene. The CDR3 nucleotides are TGTGCCAGCAGTGACGAACCTCGACTAGCCAGTCCTAATGAGCAGTTCTTC. It translates to CASSDEPRLASPNEQFF.

The chain has TRBV5-4 and TRBJ1-4, with 8 bases fitting TRBD1. This CDR3 contains 16 residues. Trimming cost V 4 bases and J 3 bases; bases outside gene matches: 8. CDR1 is SGHNT and CDR2 is YYREEE in the germline V gene (reference sequence). This CDR3 is CASSVGTGDANEKLFF. CDR3 in DNA: TGTGCCAGCAGCGTCGGGACAGGCGATGCTAATGAAAAACTGTTTTTT. Combining the CDR3 with reference TRBV5-4 and TRBJ1-4 gives the whole variable domain ETGVTQSPTHLIKTRGQQVTLRCSSQSGHNTVSWYQQALGQGPQFIFQYYREEENGRGNFPPRFSGLQFPNYSSELNVNALELDDSALYLCASSVGTGDANEKLFFGSGTQLSVL.

The genes are TRBV19 and TRBJ1-1; D perhaps matches TRBD1 (6 bases). The CDR3 has 13 residues. V was pared by 6 bases and J by 7 bases, with 15 bases between. The germline gives CDR1 LNHDA, CDR2 SQIVND (reference sequence). DNA for the CDR3: TGTGCCAGTAGCCCGGACAGCTCGGATGAAGCTTTCTTT. Protein sequence: CASSPDSSDEAFF.

The CDR3 region has the DNA TGCGCCAGCAGCTGGGGGGGACTAGTCTCCTACGAGCAGTACTTC. Its translation is CASSWGGLVSYEQYF. J is TRBJ2-7 and V is TRBV5-1, with 8 nucleotides matching TRBD2. Trimming cost V 3 bases and J 0 bases; bases outside gene matches: 5. The CDR3 is 15 residues long. Germline values: CDR1 SGHRS, CDR2 YFSETQ.

This chain connects TRBV7-2 to TRBJ2-7; TRBD2 is a possible D gene (6 bases). Germline V gene sequence: CDR1 SGHTA, CDR2 FQGNSA. V shed 5 bases and J shed 3 bases, with 17 bases lying between them. The CDR3 has 15 residues. This CDR3 is CASSPLVAGHYEQYF. CDR3 coding DNA: TGTGCCAGCAGCCCCCTAGTTGCGGGGCACTACGAGCAGTACTTC. Looking up the rest from reference TRBV7-2 and TRBJ2-7 gives the full variable domain: GAGVSQSPSNKVTEKGKDVELRCDPISGHTALYWYRQSLGQGLEFLIYFQGNSAPDKSGLPSDRFSAERTGGSVSTLTIQRTQQEDSAVYLCASSPLVAGHYEQYFGPGTRLTVT.

This chain connects TRBV6-1 to TRBJ2-7, with 14 bases matching TRBD2. J gave up 0 bases and V 2 bases, and 3 bases lay outside the gene matches. Germline V gene sequence: CDR1 MNHNS, CDR2 SASEGT. The CDR3 runs to 17 residues. The CDR3 region is CASSERGTSGSSYEQYF. The CDR3 DNA sequence: TGTGCCAGCAGTGAAAGGGGGACTAGCGGGAGCTCCTACGAGCAGTACTTC.

This clone was observed a single time. This chain links TRBV15 with TRBJ1-2; maybe TRBD1 (6 bases). The CDR3 totals 14 residues. In germline, CDR1 is LNHNV, CDR2 YYDKDF (reference sequence). V gave up 5 bases and J gave up 4 bases, with 14 bases separating them. This CDR3 reads CATSFNRESYGYTF. In nucleotides, the CDR3 is TGTGCCACCAGCTTTAACAGGGAGTCCTATGGCTACACCTTC. Supplemented by reference TRBV15 and TRBJ1-2, the full variable domain reads DAMVIQNPRYQVTQFGKPVTLSCSQTLNHNVMYWYQQKSSQAPKLLFHYYDKDFNNEADTPDNFQSRRPNTSFCFLDIRSPGLGDTAMYLCATSFNRESYGYTFGSGTRLTVV.